This T cell receptor (beta chain) was sequenced in a study of beta chain features in type 1 diabetes. CDR1 is SGDLS and CDR2 is YYNGEE in the germline V gene. V lost 3 bases, J lost 3 bases, and 16 bases lay in between. The CDR3 length is 15 residues. About this clone: Its antigen is currently unknown.

Investigators reverse transcribed all isolated RNA, so they sequenced expressed TCRB transcripts. The repertoire was sequenced with immunoSEQ multiplex PCR; TCRdb's copy has only in-frame clones and lacks some. The sample has hundreds of thousands of clones; around 15% are singletons. Study findings and constraints: TCRB CDR3s were moderately but significantly shorter in Type 1 diabetes patients in all four CD4+ subsets.

V gene TRBV9 combines with J gene TRBJ2-7, with D perhaps TRBD2 (5 bases). The sequence derives from a man younger than 35 with type 1 diabetes. Sequencing input: naive CD4+ T cells from blood. As DNA, the CDR3 is TGTGCCAGCAGCGAGAGTCCGAGGGTTGGCTACGAGCAGTACTTC. This gives the protein CASSESPRVGYEQYF.